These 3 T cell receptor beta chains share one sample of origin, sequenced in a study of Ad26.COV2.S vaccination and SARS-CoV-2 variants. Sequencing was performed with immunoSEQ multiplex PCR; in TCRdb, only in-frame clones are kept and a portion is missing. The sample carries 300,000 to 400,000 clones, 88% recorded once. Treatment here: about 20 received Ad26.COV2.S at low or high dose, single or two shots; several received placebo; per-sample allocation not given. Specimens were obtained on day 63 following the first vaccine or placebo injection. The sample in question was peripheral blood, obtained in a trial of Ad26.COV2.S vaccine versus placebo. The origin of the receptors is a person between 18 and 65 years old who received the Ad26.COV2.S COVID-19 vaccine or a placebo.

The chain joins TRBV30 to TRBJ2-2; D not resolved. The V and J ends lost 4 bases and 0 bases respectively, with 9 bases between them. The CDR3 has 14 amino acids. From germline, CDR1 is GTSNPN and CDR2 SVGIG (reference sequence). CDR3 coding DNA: TGTGCCTGGACGCGACATTCGAACACCGGGGAGCTGTTTTTT. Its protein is CAWTRHSNTGELFF.

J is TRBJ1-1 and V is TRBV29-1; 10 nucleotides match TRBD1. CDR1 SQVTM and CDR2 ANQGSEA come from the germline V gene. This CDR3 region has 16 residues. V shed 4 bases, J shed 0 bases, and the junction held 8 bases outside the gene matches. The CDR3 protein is CSVGRQGASMNTEAFF. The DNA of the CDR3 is TGCAGCGTTGGCCGACAGGGGGCGTCCATGAACACTGAAGCTTTCTTT.

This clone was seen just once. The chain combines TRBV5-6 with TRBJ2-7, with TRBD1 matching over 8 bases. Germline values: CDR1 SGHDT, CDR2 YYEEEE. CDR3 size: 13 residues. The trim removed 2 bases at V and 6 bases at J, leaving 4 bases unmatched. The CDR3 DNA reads TGTGCCAGCAGCTTACAGGGGGACGCCGAGCAGTACTTC. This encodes CASSLQGDAEQYF.